These T cell receptor beta chains were read from a single sample in a study of CDR3 diversity in severe acne. TCRdb analysed the PCR reads with MiXCR anew, one entry per CDR3 protein. In the table there are some 84,000 distinct CDR3 sequences, around 49% of which are singletons. Sequences were obtained from blood. These TCRs come from a male donor in good health, without acne. The CDR3 runs from the conserved cysteine through the conserved F or W. A D gene is named only where the DNA matches it firmly. Clone size appears in some rows only: once, few, many, or a class for an expanded clone.

>TRBJ2-6|.|.|TRBV6-5|15
CASRQGGAGANVLTF
TGTGCCAGCAGACAGGGAGGCGCTGGGGCCAACGTCCTGACTTTC
>TRBJ2-5|few|.|TRBV30|14
CAWSVIYGPETQYF
TGTGCCTGGAGTGTAATCTATGGACCCGAGACCCAGTACTTC
>TRBJ2-1|medium-sized|TRBD2|TRBV19|13
CASSTGTINEQFF
TGTGCCAGTAGTACAGGGACTATCAATGAGCAGTTCTTC
>TRBJ2-2|.|.|TRBV6-6|13
CASSYSPSGELFF
TGTGCCAGCAGTTACTCACCTAGCGGGGAGCTGTTTTTT
>TRBJ2-7|.|.|TRBV25-1|14
CASSHPVAPYEQYF
TGTGCCAGCAGTCATCCAGTTGCGCCCTACGAGCAGTACTTC
>TRBJ2-2|.|.|TRBV19|15
CASSRLGGLSGELFF
TGTGCCAGTAGTAGGTTGGGGGGTTTATCCGGGGAGCTGTTTTTT
>TRBJ2-6|many|.|TRBV10-3|16
CAISTDGAAGANVLTF
TGTGCCATCAGTACTGACGGAGCAGCTGGGGCCAACGTCCTGACTTTC
>TRBJ1-2|.|.|TRBV24-1|14
CATSDAQGFYGYTF
TGTGCCACCAGTGATGCACAGGGATTCTATGGCTACACCTTC
>TRBJ2-6|.|TRBD1|TRBV28|17
CASRAGTGASGANVLTF
TGTGCCAGCAGGGCCGGGACAGGAGCCTCTGGGGCCAACGTCCTGACTTTC
>TRBJ1-2|.|TRBD1|TRBV29-1|13
CSASDRGSYGYTF
TGCAGCGCCTCGGACAGGGGATCCTATGGCTACACCTTC
>TRBJ1-4|.|.|TRBV7-9|13
CAGSTHNLGELFF
TGTGCCGGCAGCACACATAACCTGGGAGAACTGTTTTTT
>TRBJ1-5|.|TRBD1|TRBV11-1|15
CASSQGTGLGQPQHF
TGCGCCAGCAGCCAGGGGACAGGGTTAGGTCAGCCCCAGCATTTT
>TRBJ2-1|many|TRBD1|TRBV7-9|14
CASSLSTGLNEQFF
TGTGCCAGCAGCTTGTCGACAGGGCTCAATGAGCAGTTCTTC
>TRBJ1-3|.|.|TRBV9|16
CASSVARGYSGTTICF
TGCGCCAGCAGCGTAGCTCGGGGCTACTCTGGAACCACCATATGTTTT
>TRBJ2-7|.|TRBD2|TRBV6-5|15
CASSGGEGPTYEQYF
TGTGCCAGCAGTGGGGGGGAGGGACCCACCTACGAGCAGTACTTC
>TRBJ1-2|.|.|TRBV5-1|15
CASSLDEQPNYGYTF
TGCGCCAGCAGCTTGGACGAGCAACCTAACTATGGCTACACCTTC
>TRBJ1-1|.|.|TRBV13|13
CASSLGQEARAFF
TGTGCCAGCAGCTTAGGACAGGAGGCTCGAGCTTTCTTT
>TRBJ1-1|once|.|TRBV5-1|14
CASSFEGRNTEAFF
TGCGCCAGCAGCTTTGAGGGTAGGAACACTGAAGCTTTCTTT
>TRBJ2-7|.|TRBD2|TRBV7-9|16
CASSLAGGRLPYEQYF
TGTGCCAGCAGCTTAGCGGGGGGGAGGCTCCCCTACGAGCAGTACTTC
>TRBJ2-7|.|TRBD1|TRBV20-1|17
CSARALPGQGITYEQYF
TGCAGTGCTAGAGCTCTACCGGGACAGGGGATTACCTACGAGCAGTACTTC
>TRBJ2-5|.|TRBD1|TRBV6-5|16
CASSALGQGLRETQYF
TGTGCCAGCAGTGCCCTCGGACAGGGGCTAAGGGAGACCCAGTACTTC
>TRBJ2-7|.|TRBD2|TRBV20-1|14
CSAGTSGREGEQYF
TGCAGTGCGGGGACTAGCGGGAGGGAAGGCGAGCAGTACTTC